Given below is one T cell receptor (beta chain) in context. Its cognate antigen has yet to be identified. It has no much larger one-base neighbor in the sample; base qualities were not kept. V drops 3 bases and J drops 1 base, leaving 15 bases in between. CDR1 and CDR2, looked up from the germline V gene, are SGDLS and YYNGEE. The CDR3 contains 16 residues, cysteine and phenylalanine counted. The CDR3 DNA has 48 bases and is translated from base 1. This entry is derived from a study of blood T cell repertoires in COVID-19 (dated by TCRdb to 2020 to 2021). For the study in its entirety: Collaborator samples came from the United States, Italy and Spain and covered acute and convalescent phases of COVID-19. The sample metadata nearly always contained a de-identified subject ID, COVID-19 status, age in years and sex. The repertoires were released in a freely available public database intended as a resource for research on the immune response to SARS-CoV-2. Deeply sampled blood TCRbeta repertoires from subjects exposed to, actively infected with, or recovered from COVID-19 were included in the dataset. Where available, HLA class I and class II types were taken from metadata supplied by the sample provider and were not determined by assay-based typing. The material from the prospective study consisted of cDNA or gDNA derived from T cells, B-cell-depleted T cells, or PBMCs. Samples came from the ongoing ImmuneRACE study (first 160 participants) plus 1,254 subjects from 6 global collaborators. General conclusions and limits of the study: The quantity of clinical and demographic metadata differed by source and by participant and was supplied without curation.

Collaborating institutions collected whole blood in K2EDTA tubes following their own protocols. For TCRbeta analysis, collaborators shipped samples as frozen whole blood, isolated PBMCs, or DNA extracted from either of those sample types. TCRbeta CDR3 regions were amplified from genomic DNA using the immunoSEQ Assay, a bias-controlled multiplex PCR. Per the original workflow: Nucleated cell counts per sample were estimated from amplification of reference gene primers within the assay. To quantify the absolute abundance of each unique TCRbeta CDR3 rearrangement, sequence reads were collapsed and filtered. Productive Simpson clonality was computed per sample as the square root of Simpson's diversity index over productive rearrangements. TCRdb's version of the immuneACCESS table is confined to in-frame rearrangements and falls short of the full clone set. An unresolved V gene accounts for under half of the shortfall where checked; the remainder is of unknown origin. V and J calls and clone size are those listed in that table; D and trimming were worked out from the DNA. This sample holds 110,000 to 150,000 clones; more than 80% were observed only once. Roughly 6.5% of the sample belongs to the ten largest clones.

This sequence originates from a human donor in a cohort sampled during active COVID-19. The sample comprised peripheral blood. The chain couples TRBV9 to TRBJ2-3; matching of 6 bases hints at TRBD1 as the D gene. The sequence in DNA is TGTGCCAGCAGCGAAAGTATGGGACAACGCACAGATACGCAGTATTTT. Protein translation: CASSESMGQRTDTQYF.